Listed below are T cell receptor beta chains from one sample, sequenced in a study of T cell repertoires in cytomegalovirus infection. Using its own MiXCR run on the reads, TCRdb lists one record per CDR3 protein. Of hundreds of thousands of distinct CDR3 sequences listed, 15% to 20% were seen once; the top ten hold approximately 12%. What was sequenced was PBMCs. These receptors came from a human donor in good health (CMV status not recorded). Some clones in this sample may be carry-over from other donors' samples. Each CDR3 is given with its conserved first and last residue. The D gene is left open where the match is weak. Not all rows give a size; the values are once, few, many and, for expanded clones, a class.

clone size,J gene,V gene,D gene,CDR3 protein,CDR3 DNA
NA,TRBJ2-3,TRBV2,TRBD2,CASRSTSRNTDTQYF,TGTGCCAGCAGGTCGACTAGCCGGAATACAGATACGCAGTATTTT
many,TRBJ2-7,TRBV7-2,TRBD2,CASSPGIGGYEQYF,TGTGCCAGCAGTCCGGGCATCGGGGGGTACGAGCAGTACTTC
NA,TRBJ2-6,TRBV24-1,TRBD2,CATSGVAGAGANVLTF,TGTGCCACCAGTGGGGTCGCGGGGGCTGGGGCCAACGTCCTGACTTTC
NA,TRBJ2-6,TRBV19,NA,CASSSSESSGANVLTF,TGTGCCAGTAGTTCTAGCGAGAGTTCCGGGGCCAACGTCCTGACTTTC
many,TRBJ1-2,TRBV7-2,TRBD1,CASSLDRGQRGYTF,TGTGCCAGCAGCCTAGACAGGGGGCAACGAGGCTACACCTTC
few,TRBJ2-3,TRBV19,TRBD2,CASSIAGGFTDTQYF,TGTGCCAGTAGTATAGCCGGGGGGTTCACAGATACGCAGTATTTT
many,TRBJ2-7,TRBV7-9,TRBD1,CASSLEGGGTYEQYF,TGTGCCAGCAGCTTAGAAGGGGGCGGCACCTACGAGCAGTACTTC
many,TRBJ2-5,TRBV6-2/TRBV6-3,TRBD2,CASSHLGTREETQYF,TGTGCCAGCAGTCACCTTGGGACTAGGGAAGAGACCCAGTACTTC
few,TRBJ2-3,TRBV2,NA,CASSEARDTQYF,TGTGCCAGCAGTGAAGCGCGAGATACGCAGTATTTT
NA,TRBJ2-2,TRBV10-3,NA,CAISASVGDTGELFF,TGTGCCATCAGCGCCAGCGTCGGGGACACCGGGGAGCTGTTTTTT
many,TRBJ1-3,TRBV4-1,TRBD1,CASSQGPGTGRGNTIYF,TGCGCCAGCAGCCAAGGTCCCGGGACAGGGAGGGGAAACACCATATATTTT
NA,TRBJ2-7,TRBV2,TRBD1,CASSVDRGSYEQYF,TGTGCCAGCAGTGTGGACAGGGGCTCCTACGAGCAGTACTTC
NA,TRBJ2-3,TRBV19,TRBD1,CASRDSHYTQYF,TGTGCCAGTCGGGACAGCCACTATACGCAGTATTTT
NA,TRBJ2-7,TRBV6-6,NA,CASIGRDTSYEQYF,TGTGCCAGCATCGGCCGGGACACCTCCTACGAGCAGTACTTC
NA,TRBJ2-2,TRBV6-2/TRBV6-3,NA,CASSYQGRHTGELFF,TGTGCCAGCAGTTATCAGGGGAGGCACACCGGGGAGCTGTTTTTT
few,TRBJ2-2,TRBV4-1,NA,CASSQDMTLGGELFF,TGCGCCAGCAGCCAAGATATGACCCTCGGCGGGGAGCTGTTTTTT
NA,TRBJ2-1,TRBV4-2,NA,CASSQEATRDQFF,TGTGCCAGCAGCCAAGAGGCGACGAGAGATCAGTTCTTC
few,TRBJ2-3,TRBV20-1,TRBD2,CSARKPLAGGLNTDTQYF,TGCAGTGCTAGAAAGCCCCTAGCGGGGGGTCTGAACACAGATACGCAGTATTTT
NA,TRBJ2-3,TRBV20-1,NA,CSARDLGGSTDTQYF,TGCAGTGCTAGAGATCTTGGGGGGAGCACAGATACGCAGTATTTT
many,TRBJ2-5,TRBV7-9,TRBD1,CASSLNSGGQETQYF,TGTGCCAGCAGCTTAAATTCAGGGGGCCAAGAGACCCAGTACTTC
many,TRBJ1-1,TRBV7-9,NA,CASSFAGESAEAFF,TGTGCCAGCAGCTTTGCGGGGGAGTCCGCTGAAGCTTTCTTT
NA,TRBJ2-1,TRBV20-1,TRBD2,CSASSGLALIYNEQFF,TGCAGTGCTTCTAGTGGACTAGCCCTAATTTACAATGAGCAGTTCTTC
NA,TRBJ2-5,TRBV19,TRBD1,CASSTSGQGDTQYF,TGTGCCAGTAGTACTTCCGGACAGGGGGATACCCAGTACTTC
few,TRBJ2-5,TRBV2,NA,CASSTDRNQETQYF,TGTGCCAGCAGTACCGACAGAAACCAAGAGACCCAGTACTTC
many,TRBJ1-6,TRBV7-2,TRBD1,CASSLWGQYNSPLHF,TGTGCCAGCAGCTTATGGGGACAGTATAATTCACCCCTCCACTTT
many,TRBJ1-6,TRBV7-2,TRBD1,CASSSNRGNSPLHF,TGTGCCAGCAGCTCGAACAGGGGTAATTCACCCCTCCACTTT
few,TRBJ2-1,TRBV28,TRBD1,CASSPRVTQGLTYSYNEQFF,TGTGCCAGCAGTCCCCGCGTCACACAGGGGTTGACTTACTCCTACAATGAGCAGTTCTTC
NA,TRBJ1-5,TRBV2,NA,CASSRGALYYQPQHF,TGTGCCAGCAGTAGGGGGGCCCTATATTATCAGCCCCAGCATTTT
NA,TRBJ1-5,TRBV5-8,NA,CASSSSVEQPQHF,TGTGCCAGCAGCTCTAGTGTGGAGCAGCCCCAGCATTTT
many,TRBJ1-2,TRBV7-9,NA,CASTPTGAYGYTF,TGTGCCAGCACCCCAACGGGAGCTTATGGCTACACCTTC
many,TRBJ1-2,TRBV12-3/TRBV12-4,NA,CASSNGANYGYTF,TGTGCCAGCAGTAACGGAGCTAACTATGGCTACACCTTC
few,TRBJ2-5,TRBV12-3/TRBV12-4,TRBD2,CASSPLSGGETQYF,TGTGCCAGCAGTCCACTAAGCGGGGGAGAGACCCAGTACTTC
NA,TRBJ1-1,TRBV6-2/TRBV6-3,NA,CASSEAGMNTEAFF,TGTGCCAGCAGTGAGGCAGGGATGAACACTGAAGCTTTCTTT
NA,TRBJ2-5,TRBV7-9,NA,CASSRGRKETQYF,TGTGCCAGCAGCCGGGGGAGGAAAGAGACCCAGTACTTC
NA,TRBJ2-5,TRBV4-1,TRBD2,CASSDSGGAGETQYF,TGCGCCAGCAGCGATAGCGGGGGGGCCGGCGAGACCCAGTACTTC
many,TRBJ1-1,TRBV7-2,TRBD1,CASSSGQVLMNTEAFF,TGTGCCAGCAGCTCCGGACAGGTACTCATGAACACTGAAGCTTTCTTT
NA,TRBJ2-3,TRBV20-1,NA,CSARDPRESTDTQYF,TGCAGTGCTAGAGATCCTCGGGAAAGCACAGATACGCAGTATTTT
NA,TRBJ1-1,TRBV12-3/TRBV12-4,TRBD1,CASSTGTGMNTEAFF,TGTGCCAGCAGTACCGGGACAGGGATGAACACTGAAGCTTTCTTT
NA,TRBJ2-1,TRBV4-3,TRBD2,CASSQDHPQRGPRGDEQFF,TGCGCCAGCAGCCAAGATCACCCCCAGCGGGGGCCCCGGGGGGATGAGCAGTTCTTC